This is a list of T cell receptor beta chains from one sample in a study of blood T cells in healthy people across ages. TCRdb reprocessed the 5' RACE reads via MiXCR and lists one record per CDR3 protein. The table shows about 810,000 distinct CDR3 sequences, with about 37% occurring only once. The material sequenced was blood. The origin of the receptors is a man aged 18 to 29 in good health. CDR3s include the opening cysteine and the closing phenylalanine or tryptophan. D genes are given only for firm matches. Only some rows state a clone size, as once, few, many or a class for expanded clones.

V,D,size,J,CDR3,DNA
TRBV2,TRBD1,-,TRBJ2-7,CASTGTGGHEQYF,TGTGCCAGTACCGGGACAGGGGGCCACGAGCAGTACTTC
TRBV29-1,TRBD1,-,TRBJ1-1,CSVAGGRTEAFF,TGCAGCGTAGCAGGGGGTCGAACTGAAGCTTTCTTT
TRBV7-3,-,few,TRBJ1-1,CASSLNGGRGTEAFF,TGTGCCAGCAGCCTCAACGGGGGGAGAGGGACTGAAGCTTTCTTT
TRBV4-3,-,-,TRBJ2-7,CASSQRGAGYNEQYF,TGCGCCAGCAGCCAAAGGGGGGCCGGGTACAATGAGCAGTACTTC
TRBV5-1,-,many,TRBJ2-1,CASSRRRDEQFF,TGCGCCAGCAGCCGCAGGCGAGATGAGCAGTTCTTC
TRBV29-1,-,-,TRBJ1-2,CSVSDGNYGYTF,TGCAGCGTTTCGGACGGAAACTATGGCTACACCTTC
TRBV7-2,TRBD2,few,TRBJ2-1,CASSLVFGGGAGNEQFF,TGTGCCAGCAGCTTAGTATTCGGCGGGGGGGCTGGCAATGAGCAGTTCTTC
TRBV7-2,-,-,TRBJ2-2,CASSTTGAGTGELFF,TGTGCCAGCAGCACAACAGGGGCGGGGACCGGGGAGCTGTTTTTT
TRBV5-1,-,few,TRBJ1-6,CASSLVGTPLHF,TGCGCCAGCAGCTTGGTTGGGACACCCCTCCACTTT
TRBV27,-,-,TRBJ2-2,CASSFYMNTGELFF,TGTGCCAGCAGTTTTTATATGAACACCGGGGAGCTGTTTTTT
TRBV7-2,-,many,TRBJ2-7,CASSLAGDASYEQYF,TGTGCCAGCAGCTTAGCGGGGGACGCCTCCTACGAGCAGTACTTC
TRBV20-1,-,-,TRBJ2-7,CSASSLPKSYEQYF,TGCAGTGCGAGTTCCCTACCTAAATCCTACGAGCAGTACTTC
TRBV30,-,-,TRBJ1-2,CAWTTGGEGYTF,TGTGCCTGGACCACAGGAGGCGAGGGCTACACCTTC
TRBV9,-,few,TRBJ2-2,CASSVGSGTGELFF,TGTGCCAGCAGCGTAGGGTCTGGGACCGGGGAGCTGTTTTTT
TRBV11-2,-,-,TRBJ2-5,CASSRPRVVQETQYF,TGTGCCAGCAGCCGCCCCAGGGTGGTCCAAGAGACCCAGTACTTC
TRBV7-3,TRBD1,few,TRBJ1-2,CASSFPGQGDGYTF,TGTGCCAGCAGCTTCCCCGGACAGGGAGATGGCTACACCTTC
TRBV7-3,-,-,TRBJ2-5,CASSLGGQIAQTQYF,TGTGCCAGCAGCCTGGGGGGGCAAATCGCGCAGACCCAGTACTTC
TRBV13,TRBD2,-,TRBJ2-5,CASSLGQRGKETQYF,TGTGCCAGCAGCTTAGGTCAGCGGGGGAAAGAGACCCAGTACTTC
TRBV7-2,TRBD1,-,TRBJ1-5,CASSLATGANQPQHF,TGTGCCAGCAGCTTAGCTACAGGGGCCAATCAGCCCCAGCATTTT
TRBV4-2,-,-,TRBJ1-1,CASSQDLRHPGIHTEAFF,TGTGCCAGCAGCCAAGATCTGAGGCACCCCGGGATACACACTGAAGCTTTCTTT
TRBV7-2,-,-,TRBJ2-5,CASSSSARAGETQYF,TGTGCCAGCAGCTCCTCCGCTCGGGCTGGAGAGACCCAGTACTTC
TRBV3-1,-,few,TRBJ1-2,CASSQVGWDNGYTF,TGTGCCAGCAGCCAAGTGGGATGGGATAACGGCTACACCTTC
TRBV20-1,TRBD2,few,TRBJ2-1,CSALGLANRGQFF,TGCAGTGCTCTGGGACTAGCTAATCGCGGGCAGTTCTTC
TRBV25-1,TRBD1,few,TRBJ1-2,CASSEQGQGWYGYTF,TGTGCCAGCAGTGAGCAGGGACAGGGGTGGTATGGCTACACCTTC
TRBV12-3/TRBV12-4,TRBD1,-,TRBJ2-5,CASSPNRGDHNGQYF,TGTGCCAGCAGCCCTAACAGGGGGGACCACAATGGGCAGTACTTC
TRBV5-5,TRBD1,-,TRBJ1-1,CASRTGEAEAFF,TGTGCCAGCAGGACAGGGGAGGCTGAAGCTTTCTTT
TRBV11-2,TRBD2,once,TRBJ2-3,CARSSIWTSSDTQYF,TGTGCCAGAAGCTCAATATGGACTAGTTCAGATACGCAGTATTTT
TRBV20-1,-,many,TRBJ2-1,CSARDGYGEQFF,TGCAGTGCTAGAGACGGATACGGTGAGCAGTTCTTC
TRBV20-1,-,many,TRBJ2-5,CSASLGGNQETQYF,TGCAGTGCTAGTCTAGGGGGGAACCAAGAGACCCAGTACTTC
TRBV5-6,-,few,TRBJ2-7,CASSRGTEGEQYF,TGTGCCAGCAGCCGCGGGACCGAAGGCGAGCAGTACTTC
TRBV12-3/TRBV12-4,-,-,TRBJ2-7,CASSPPDGSPTEQYF,TGTGCCAGCAGTCCCCCAGACGGGAGCCCCACCGAGCAGTACTTC
TRBV30,-,-,TRBJ1-1,CAWSLGNTEAFF,TGTGCCTGGAGCTTGGGGAACACTGAAGCTTTCTTT
TRBV10-3,TRBD1,once,TRBJ2-7,CAIEGDSSYNEQYF,TGTGCCATCGAGGGGGACAGCTCCTACAATGAGCAGTACTTC
TRBV7-2,TRBD2,few,TRBJ2-2,CASIRAGEHGELFF,TGTGCCAGCATCAGAGCGGGGGAGCACGGGGAGCTGTTTTTT
TRBV14,TRBD1,-,TRBJ2-7,CASSLSTGGYEQYF,TGTGCCAGCAGCCTTAGCACAGGGGGCTACGAGCAGTACTTC
TRBV5-1,TRBD1,few,TRBJ1-2,CASSLNADRGRGYTF,TGCGCCAGCAGCTTGAACGCGGACAGGGGGCGTGGCTACACCTTC
TRBV20-1,-,-,TRBJ2-7,CSTRERATYEQYF,TGCAGTACTAGAGAACGGGCCACCTACGAGCAGTACTTC
TRBV9,TRBD2,-,TRBJ2-1,CASSVEGTSGGVLDEQFF,TGTGCCAGCAGCGTAGAGGGGACTAGCGGGGGGGTTCTTGATGAGCAGTTCTTC
TRBV28,TRBD1,-,TRBJ1-5,CASSTTGGQPQHF,TGTGCCAGCAGTACGACAGGGGGCCAGCCCCAGCATTTT
TRBV5-6,-,-,TRBJ1-2,CASSGGTRYYGYTF,TGTGCCAGCAGCGGGGGGACACGCTATTATGGCTACACCTTC
TRBV5-1,-,-,TRBJ2-1,CASSPRMRAYNEQFF,TGCGCCAGCAGCCCCCGAATGAGGGCCTACAATGAGCAGTTCTTC
TRBV4-2,-,few,TRBJ1-2,CASSQDLQGGGGYGYTF,TGTGCCAGCAGCCAAGACCTGCAGGGAGGTGGGGGCTATGGCTACACCTTC
TRBV9,TRBD1,few,TRBJ1-4,CASSVGQQATNEKLFF,TGTGCCAGCAGCGTGGGACAGCAGGCGACTAATGAAAAACTGTTTTTT
TRBV7-2,-,-,TRBJ2-3,CASSLTRVGTDTQYF,TGTGCCAGCAGCTTAACGCGGGTCGGGACAGATACGCAGTATTTT
TRBV5-1,-,-,TRBJ1-4,CASSLKTAAEELFF,TGCGCCAGCAGCTTAAAGACGGCGGCTGAAGAACTGTTTTTT
TRBV18,TRBD1,-,TRBJ1-2,CASSPGTGGIYGYTF,TGTGCCAGCTCACCGGGGACAGGGGGAATCTATGGCTACACCTTC
TRBV3-1,TRBD1,-,TRBJ1-1,CASSRPGQGEAFF,TGTGCCAGCAGCCGGCCGGGACAGGGTGAAGCTTTCTTT
TRBV5-1,-,-,TRBJ2-5,CASSVRTAQETQYF,TGCGCCAGCAGCGTGCGGACAGCTCAAGAGACCCAGTACTTC